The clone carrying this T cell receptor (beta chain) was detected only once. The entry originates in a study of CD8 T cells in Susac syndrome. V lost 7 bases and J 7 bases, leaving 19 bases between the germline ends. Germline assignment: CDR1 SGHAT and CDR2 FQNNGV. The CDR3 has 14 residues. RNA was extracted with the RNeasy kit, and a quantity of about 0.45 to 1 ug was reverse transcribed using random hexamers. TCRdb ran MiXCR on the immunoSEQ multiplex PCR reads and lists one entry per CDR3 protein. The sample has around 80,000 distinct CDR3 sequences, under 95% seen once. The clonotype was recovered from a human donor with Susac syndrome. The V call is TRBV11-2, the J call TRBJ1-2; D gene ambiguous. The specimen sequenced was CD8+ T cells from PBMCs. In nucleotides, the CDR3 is TGTGCCAGCACCAAGGAAGTTGGAGGTGGTGGCTACACCTTC. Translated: CASTKEVGGGGYTF.